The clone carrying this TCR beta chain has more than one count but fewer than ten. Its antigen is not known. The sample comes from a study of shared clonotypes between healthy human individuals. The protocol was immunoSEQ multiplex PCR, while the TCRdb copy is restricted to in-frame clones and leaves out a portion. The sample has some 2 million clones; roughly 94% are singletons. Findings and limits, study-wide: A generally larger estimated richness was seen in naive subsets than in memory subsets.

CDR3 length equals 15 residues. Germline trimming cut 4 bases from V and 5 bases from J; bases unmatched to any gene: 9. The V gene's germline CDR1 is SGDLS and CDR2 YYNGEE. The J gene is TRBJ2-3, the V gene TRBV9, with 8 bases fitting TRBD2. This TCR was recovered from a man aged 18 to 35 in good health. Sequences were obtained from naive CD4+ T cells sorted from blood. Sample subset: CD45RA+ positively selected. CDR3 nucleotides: TGTGCCAGCAGCCCCCCGGGAGGGCCGGGAGATACGCAGTATTTT. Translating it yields CASSPPGGPGDTQYF.